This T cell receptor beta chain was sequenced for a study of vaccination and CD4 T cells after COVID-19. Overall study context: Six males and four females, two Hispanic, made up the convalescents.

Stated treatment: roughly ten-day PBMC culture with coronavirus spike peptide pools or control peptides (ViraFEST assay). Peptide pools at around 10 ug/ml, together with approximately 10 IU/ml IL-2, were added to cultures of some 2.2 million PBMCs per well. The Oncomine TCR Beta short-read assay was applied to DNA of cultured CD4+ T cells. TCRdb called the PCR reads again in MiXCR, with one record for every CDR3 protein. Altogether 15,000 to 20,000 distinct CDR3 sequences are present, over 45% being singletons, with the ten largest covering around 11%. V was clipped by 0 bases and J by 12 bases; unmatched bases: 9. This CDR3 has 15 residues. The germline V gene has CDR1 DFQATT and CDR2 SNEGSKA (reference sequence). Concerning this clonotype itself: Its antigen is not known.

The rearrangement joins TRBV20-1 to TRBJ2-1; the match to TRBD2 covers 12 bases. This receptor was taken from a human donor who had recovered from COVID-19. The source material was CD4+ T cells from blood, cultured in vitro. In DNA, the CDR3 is TGCAGTGCTAGAGACGGGACTAGCGGGCATGTGGGGCAGTTCTTC. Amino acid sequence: CSARDGTSGHVGQFF.